The 6 T cell receptor beta chains below come from one sample, sequenced in a study of OX40 agonist ivuxolimab in advanced cancers. Libraries were prepared by immunoSEQ multiplex PCR; TCRdb keeps only in-frame clonotypes and omits some of them. The repertoire holds 25,000 to 40,000 clones, with about 88% as singletons. The sequences come from CD4+ or CD8+ T cells sorted from blood, collected in a trial of the OX40 agonist ivuxolimab. These receptors came from an adult with an advanced solid tumor such as melanoma, head and neck, liver or kidney cancer.

The V call is TRBV5-1, the J call TRBJ2-2; D gene ambiguous. This CDR3 is 14 amino acids long. CDR1 is SGHRS and CDR2 is YFSETQ in the germline V gene. Trimming left V 3 bases short and J 3 bases short, with 9 bases between. CDR3 DNA sequence: TGCGCCAGCAGCTCCAAAGTTTACACCGGGGAGCTGTTTTTT. Amino acid sequence: CASSSKVYTGELFF.

The gene calls are TRBV5-1 and TRBJ1-5, with no clear D. CDR1 is SGHRS, CDR2 YFSETQ, per germline. Between the trimmed V and J ends, which lost 0 bases and 6 bases, there was a span of 7 bases. CDR3 length: 13 amino acids. The CDR3 spells CASSLGARQPQHF. CDR3 DNA: TGCGCCAGCAGCTTGGGGGCGCGTCAGCCCCAGCATTTT.

The chain couples TRBV10-3 to TRBJ2-1, with 14 positions matching TRBD2. CDR1 and CDR2 (germline): ENHRY, SYGVKD. Losses at the gene ends were 11 bases for V and 8 bases for J; bases not matched to a gene: 11. The CDR3 totals 15 residues. The CDR3 protein is CAVHGTSGRRDEQFF. CDR3 nucleotides: TGTGCCGTACACGGGACTAGCGGGAGAAGGGATGAGCAGTTCTTC.

The V and J genes are TRBV7-6 and TRBJ1-5, with D possibly matching TRBD1 (5 bases). Germline CDR1 SGHVS, CDR2 FNYEAQ. This CDR3 has 17 amino acids. V dropped 5 bases and J dropped 0 bases, with 17 bases sitting between them. CDR3 in DNA: TGTGCCAGCAGCCCCACCGTGGGGGGTTATAGCAATCAGCCCCAGCATTTT. Amino acids: CASSPTVGGYSNQPQHF.

V and J are TRBV10-3 and TRBJ2-5; 8 nucleotides match TRBD2. Germline lookup yields CDR1 ENHRY and CDR2 SYGVKD. V trimming: 0 bases; J trimming: 2 bases; junction bases outside the gene matches: 8. This CDR3 spans 17 amino acids. For the CDR3, the DNA is TGTGCCATCAGTGAGTCGATGGGACTAGGTCTACAAGAGACCCAGTACTTC. This codes for CAISESMGLGLQETQYF.

The V and J genes are TRBV4-1 and TRBJ2-7; D gene uncertain. CDR1 MGHRA and CDR2 YSYEKL come from the germline V gene. V lost 0 bases and J 5 bases, leaving 14 bases between the germline ends. The CDR3 is made up of 15 amino acids. This chain's CDR3 is CASSQESGPRDEQYF. The DNA of the CDR3 is TGCGCCAGCAGCCAAGAGTCAGGCCCTAGGGACGAGCAGTACTTC.